These 13 T cell receptor beta chains were sequenced from one sample in a study of blood T cell repertoires in COVID-19. Assay: immunoSEQ multiplex PCR; the TCRdb copy retains only in-frame clones and omits some. The table shows some 150,000 clones, with roughly nine tenths occurring only once. Sequenced material: peripheral blood. These receptors were obtained from a woman aged 40-49 years with acute or convalescent COVID-19.

V usage is TRBV13 and J usage is TRBJ2-2, with TRBD2 matching over 11 bases. V lost 1 base to trimming and J lost 0 bases; unmatched junction nucleotides: 1. The CDR3 consists of 17 residues. CDR1 and CDR2 from the germline V gene are PRHDT and FYEKMQ (reference sequence). CDR3 sequence reads: CASSLVTSGTNTGELFF. CDR3 coding DNA: TGTGCCAGCAGCTTAGTGACTAGCGGGACGAACACCGGGGAGCTGTTTTTT.

The chain couples TRBV6-5 to TRBJ2-7; 8 bases are a match to TRBD1. This CDR3 comprises 12 residues. Germline loops: CDR1 MNHEY, CDR2 SVGAGI. V was clipped by 7 bases and J by 3 bases; unmatched bases: 2. Here the CDR3 DNA reads TGTGCCAGCAAACAGGGGGACTACGAGCAGTACTTC. Amino acid sequence: CASKQGDYEQYF.

The chain recombines TRBV10-3 with TRBJ2-1, with D possibly TRBD1 on 5 matching bases. This CDR3 spans 16 amino acids. Germline values: CDR1 ENHRY, CDR2 SYGVKD. V shed 2 bases and J shed 4 bases, with 15 bases lying between them. The chain's CDR3 is CAISEVNRPLYNEQFF. Here the CDR3 DNA reads TGTGCCATCAGTGAGGTCAACAGGCCTTTATACAATGAGCAGTTCTTC.

This sequence joins TRBV11-3 and TRBJ2-7; TRBD1 agrees at 8 bases. The CDR3 has 15 amino acids. V trimming: 1 base; J trimming: 3 bases; junction bases outside the gene matches: 5. Germline CDR1 is SGHNT and CDR2 is YENEEA. The DNA for the CDR3 is TGTGCCAGCAGCTTAGGGACAGGGCCGGGCTACGAGCAGTACTTC. This encodes CASSLGTGPGYEQYF.

J is TRBJ2-2 and V is TRBV28; D might be TRBD2 (6 bases). Germline loops: CDR1 MDHEN, CDR2 SYDVKM. Trimming left V 0 bases short and J 5 bases short, with 10 bases between. This CDR3 has 15 amino acids. The CDR3 spells CASSLWPGVTGELFF. The CDR3 bases are TGTGCCAGCAGTTTATGGCCGGGGGTTACCGGGGAGCTGTTTTTT.

The chain links TRBV6-5 to TRBJ2-7; D gene ambiguous. The CDR3 sequence is 16 residues long. The ends were cut back, 4 bases at V and 0 bases at J, with 16 bases in the middle. CDR1 MNHEY and CDR2 SVGAGI come from the germline V gene. The CDR3 protein is CASSSYVDFVSYEQYF. CDR3 bases: TGTGCCAGCAGTTCCTATGTTGACTTCGTCTCCTACGAGCAGTACTTC.

The chain has TRBV5-4 and TRBJ2-3; no clear D. The V gene lost 1 base and the J gene lost 6 bases, with 9 bases spanning the gap. Germline CDR1 SGHNT, CDR2 YYREEE (reference sequence). The CDR3 covers 13 residues. The DNA for the CDR3 is TGTGCCAGCAGCTTGTTTCTGTCTGATACGCAGTATTTT. It encodes CASSLFLSDTQYF.

The chain carries TRBV6-1 and TRBJ1-6; TRBD1 matches 9 bases. V shed 3 bases and J 7 bases; nucleotides not matched to a gene: 7. Germline CDR1 and CDR2: MNHNS and SASEGT. The CDR3 covers 16 residues. The CDR3 spells CASSDPGQGKNSPLHF. CDR3 DNA: TGTGCCAGCAGTGACCCGGGACAGGGAAAAAATTCACCCCTCCACTTT.

The rearrangement joins TRBV2 to TRBJ2-2; 7 positions match TRBD1. CDR3 size: 16 residues. With 4 bases clipped from V and 6 bases from J, the junction kept 11 bases outside the gene matches. The germline CDR1 and CDR2 sequences are SNHLY and FYNNEI. Here the CDR3 DNA reads TGTGCCAGCAGTGCGTCCCAGGGGGATTTCTCCGGGGAGCTGTTTTTT. Translating gives CASSASQGDFSGELFF.

This clone was seen only once. The chain couples TRBV5-6 to TRBJ1-1, with D possibly being TRBD1 (6 bases). From germline, CDR1 is SGHDT and CDR2 YYEEEE. The CDR3 is made up of 14 amino acids. V lost 4 bases to trimming and J lost 7 bases, with 17 bases between them. DNA for the CDR3: TGTGCCAGCAGCCCTGGCAGGGGAACTATTGAAGCTTTCTTT. This gives the protein CASSPGRGTIEAFF.

The genes are TRBV7-2 and TRBJ2-2, with 7 bases lining up with TRBD2. V was clipped by 2 bases and J by 2 bases; unmatched bases: 8. Germline-derived CDR1 and CDR2 are SGHTA and FQGNSA. The CDR3 has 17 amino acids. The CDR3: CASSLTIQTSNTGELFF. CDR3 sequence (DNA): TGTGCCAGCAGCTTAACTATTCAGACTAGCAACACCGGGGAGCTGTTTTTT. Full variable domain (outside the CDR3, taken from reference TRBV7-2 and TRBJ2-2): GAGVSQSPSNKVTEKGKDVELRCDPISGHTALYWYRQSLGQGLEFLIYFQGNSAPDKSGLPSDRFSAERTGGSVSTLTIQRTQQEDSAVYLCASSLTIQTSNTGELFFGEGSRLTVL.

The chain links TRBV28 to TRBJ1-3, with TRBD1 as a possible D gene (5 bases). Germline CDR1 is MDHEN and CDR2 is SYDVKM. This CDR3 comprises 17 residues. V dropped 5 bases and J dropped 0 bases, with 17 bases sitting between them. CDR3: CASSALPRQISGNTIYF. CDR3 sequence (DNA): TGTGCCAGCAGTGCCCTTCCGCGACAGATCTCTGGAAACACCATATATTTT. The complete variable domain, with remaining parts taken from reference TRBV28 and TRBJ1-3, reads DVKVTQSSRYLVKRTGEKVFLECVQDMDHENMFWYRQDPGLGLRLIYFSYDVKMKEKGDIPEGYSVSREKKERFSLILESASTNQTSMYLCASSALPRQISGNTIYFGEGSWLTVV.

This rearrangement joins TRBV5-1 to TRBJ2-3; D remains ambiguous. This CDR3 region has 13 residues. The V gene's germline CDR1 is SGHRS and CDR2 YFSETQ. Trimming removed 4 bases at V and 1 base at J, with 7 bases between. CDR3 nucleotides: TGCGCCAGCAGCGTCGCGGGCACAGATACGCAGTATTTT. Its translation is CASSVAGTDTQYF.